This T cell receptor (beta chain) appears in the sequencing data of a study of T-cell reconstitution after alpha-beta-depleted transplantation in children listed by TCRdb under 2016. Notes on the research overall: T-cell immune reconstitution after TCRalphabeta/CD19-depleted allogeneic hematopoietic cell transplantation in children was quantitatively tracked in the study by means of TCR repertoire profiling.

What the treatment or condition label conveys for this sample: allogeneic hematopoietic cell transplantation with graft depleted of TCRalphabeta T cells and CD19 B cells. Transplant recipients were children who received TCRalphabeta/CD19-depleted allogeneic hematopoietic cell grafts. From a lookup of the germline V gene (reference sequence), CDR1 and CDR2 are DFQATT and SNEGSKA. V loses 2 bases of germline sequence and J loses 2 bases, and the interval between the two ends is 22 bases. The CDR3 runs 17 amino acids, cysteine and phenylalanine included. The CDR3 DNA has 51 bases and is translated from base 1. This clonotype was seen more than once but under ten times. Its specific antigen is unknown. Nothing much larger sits one base from this clone, and base qualities are not available. Results and caveats for the whole study, not just this receptor: The frequencies of hyperexpanded clones fell over the following months, and after one year, T-cell counts and TCRbeta diversity were mostly attributed to newly produced T cells. In some patients, the high TCRbeta diversity seen at day 60 was put down to recipient T cells and intrathymic progenitors that had survived conditioning. Apparently early alphabetaT-cell count recovery about two months after transplant reportedly relied on only several hundred rapidly expanded clones derived from non-depleted graft cells.

Library preparation used PCR. The data were produced on an Illumina HiSeq 2500. To normalize quantification of the TCRbeta repertoire, the TCR libraries were built with molecular barcoding that relied on unique molecular identifiers. Using fastp trimming at Q25 and MiXCR clonotype assembly, TCRdb reanalyzed the public sequencing data and kept in-frame beta chains. Rows are combined by CDR3 protein, so each entry shows the most common genes and DNA. The table for this sample lists around 450,000 distinct CDR3 sequences; 10% to 13% of them were counted only once. The ten largest clonotypes hold just over 2% of the sample.

The rearranged chain carries TRBV20-1 and TRBJ2-7; the D gene cannot be named for sure. The sequence was collected from a child younger than 10 with inherited bone marrow failure, due to receive a stem cell transplant. The starting material was PBMCs, obtained before TCRalphabeta/CD19-depleted stem cell transplant. CDR3 reads: CSARKGKGGVTTYEQYF. The DNA sequence reads TGCAGTGCTAGAAAAGGGAAGGGTGGGGTTACTACCTACGAGCAGTACTTC.